The entry below gives a single T cell receptor (beta chain) sequence along with its context. These data are taken from a study of T cell responses to AZD1222 COVID-19 vaccine. V was clipped by 0 bases and J by 4 bases, with 15 bases between them. The length of the CDR3 is 17 residues. The germline gives CDR1 LGHNA, CDR2 YNFKEQ. Method: immunoSEQ multiplex PCR; TCRdb's copy keeps in-frame clones and lacks some. The sample consists of 150,000 to 180,000 clones, about 88% of them appearing once. This sequence originates from an adult in good health. Sequencing was performed on peripheral blood, taken on day 0 of AZD1222 vaccination. The rearrangement joins TRBV4-2 to TRBJ2-2; D ambiguous. The chain's CDR3 is CASSQEVVGSGTGELFF. The CDR3 nucleotides read TGTGCCAGCAGCCAAGAGGTGGTGGGGTCGGGCACCGGGGAGCTGTTTTTT.